This TCR beta chain is drawn from a study of cytomegalovirus exposure and HLA in healthy donors. Overall study results and limits: Several of the most significant clusters were apparently associated with common viral pathogens in a later analysis.

13 Jbeta primers and 60 Vbeta primers were used for the PCR. Sequenced by immunoSEQ multiplex PCR; TCRdb stores in-frame clones only, minus some. The sample yields a few hundred thousand clones, approximately 80% seen once. Turning to this clone: Its antigen is still unknown.

The CDR3 has 13 amino acids. The J segment lost 8 bases and the V segment lost 5 bases, leaving 7 bases of the junction unmatched. The germline V gene encodes CDR1 MNHEY and CDR2 SVGAGI. The specimen was PBMCs. The chain carries TRBV6-5 and TRBJ1-2, with 8 positions matching TRBD1. This receptor was obtained from a girl aged 2 to 9 in good health and CMV-seronegative. In DNA form, the CDR3 reads TGTGCCAGCAGTCAACCGACAGGGGTAGGCTACACCTTC. It specifies CASSQPTGVGYTF.